This TCR beta chain was observed in a study of cytomegalovirus exposure and HLA in healthy donors. General study findings and limits: In a later analysis, CMV-associated beta chains were mostly HLA-associated, it appeared.

This PCR relied on a set of 60 Vbeta primers and 13 Jbeta primers. Libraries were prepared by immunoSEQ multiplex PCR; TCRdb keeps only in-frame clonotypes and omits some of them. The sample has 170,000 or so clones; 80% are singletons. This CDR3 has 12 residues. CDR1 is SGDLS, CDR2 YYNGEE, per germline. About this clone: Its antigen is still unknown. Mismatch with germline at one junction end may stem from a read error. In the same sample, other DNA sequences code for this CDR3.

The chain is built from TRBV9 and TRBJ1-1; no clear D. Sequencing was carried out using PBMCs. This receptor was identified in a man aged 35 to 55 in good health and CMV-seronegative. CDR3 coding DNA: TGTGCCAGCAGCGCCTCGAACACCGAAGCTTTCTTT. Its translation: CASSASNTEAFF.